The clone carrying this TCR beta chain was seen only once. This sample is part of a study of blood T cell repertoires in COVID-19. The CDR3 has 14 residues. The germline V gene has CDR1 SGHRS and CDR2 YFSETQ. V shed 7 bases and J shed 3 bases, with 17 bases lying between them. TCRdb keeps only in-frame clones here, not all; method: immunoSEQ multiplex PCR. The profile shows approximately 27,000 clones, 85% to 90% of them singletons. Material: peripheral blood. The rearrangement uses TRBV5-1 and TRBJ2-7; a possible D gene is TRBD2 (6 bases). The sequence came from a man aged 60 to 69 with acute or convalescent COVID-19. The CDR3 sequence: CASADFVGSYEQYF. For the CDR3, the DNA is TGCGCCAGCGCAGATTTTGTCGGGAGCTACGAGCAGTACTTC.